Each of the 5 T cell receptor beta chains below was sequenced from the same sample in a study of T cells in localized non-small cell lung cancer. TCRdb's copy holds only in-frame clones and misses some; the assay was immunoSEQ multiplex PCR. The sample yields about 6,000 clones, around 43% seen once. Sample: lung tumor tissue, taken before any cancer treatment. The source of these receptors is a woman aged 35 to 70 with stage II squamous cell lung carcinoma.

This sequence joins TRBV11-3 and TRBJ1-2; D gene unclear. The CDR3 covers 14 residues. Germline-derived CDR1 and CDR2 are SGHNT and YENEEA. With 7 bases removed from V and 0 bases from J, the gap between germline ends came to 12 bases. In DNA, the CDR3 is TGTGCCAGCACCATGGGGTCTGCTAACTATGGCTACACCTTC. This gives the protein CASTMGSANYGYTF.

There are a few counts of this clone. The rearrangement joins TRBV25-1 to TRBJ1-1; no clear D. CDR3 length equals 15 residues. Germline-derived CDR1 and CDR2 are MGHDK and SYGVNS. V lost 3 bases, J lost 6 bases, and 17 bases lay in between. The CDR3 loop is CASSDQVGIVAEAFF. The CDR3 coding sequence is TGTGCCAGCAGTGATCAGGTTGGGATAGTAGCTGAAGCTTTCTTT.

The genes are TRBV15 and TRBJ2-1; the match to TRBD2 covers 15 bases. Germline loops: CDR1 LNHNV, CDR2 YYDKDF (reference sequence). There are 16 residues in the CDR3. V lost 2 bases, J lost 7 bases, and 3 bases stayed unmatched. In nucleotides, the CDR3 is TGTGCCACCAGCAGACCGGGGACTAGCGGGAGGAATGAGCAGTTCTTC. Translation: CATSRPGTSGRNEQFF. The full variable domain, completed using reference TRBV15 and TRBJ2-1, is DAMVIQNPRYQVTQFGKPVTLSCSQTLNHNVMYWYQQKSSQAPKLLFHYYDKDFNNEADTPDNFQSRRPNTSFCFLDIRSPGLGDTAMYLCATSRPGTSGRNEQFFGPGTRLTVL.

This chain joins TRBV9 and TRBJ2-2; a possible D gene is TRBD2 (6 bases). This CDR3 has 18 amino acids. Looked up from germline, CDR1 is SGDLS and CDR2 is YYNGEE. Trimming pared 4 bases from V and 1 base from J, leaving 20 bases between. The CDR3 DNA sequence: TGTGCCAGCAGCCCCTCTTGGGGTTTGCGGGGGAACACCGGGGAGCTGTTTTTT. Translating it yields CASSPSWGLRGNTGELFF.

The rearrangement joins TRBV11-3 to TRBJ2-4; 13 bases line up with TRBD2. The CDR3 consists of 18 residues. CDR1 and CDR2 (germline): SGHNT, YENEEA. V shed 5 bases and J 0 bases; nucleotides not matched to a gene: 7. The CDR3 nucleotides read TGTGCCAGCAGCATAGGGACTAGCGGGATGGGAGCCAAAAACATTCAGTACTTC. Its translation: CASSIGTSGMGAKNIQYF.